This T cell receptor beta chain was documented in a study of blood T cell repertoires in COVID-19. Study in general: Whether acute or convalescent, the COVID-19 samples came from the United States, Italy and Spain. PBMCs, B-cell-depleted T cells, or T cells provided the cDNA or gDNA that made up the material.

Germline CDR1 SGHTS, CDR2 YDEGEE. The CDR3 runs to 15 residues. V lost 4 bases and J lost 0; bases outside the gene matches: 4. Original processing notes: Cell counts per sample came from amplifying reference gene primers. Some clones are missing from TCRdb's copy, which holds only in-frame ones; the method was immunoSEQ multiplex PCR. D and trimming come from the DNA, and the V and J calls and clone size come from that table. The sample holds 100,000 to 150,000 clones; about 90% are singletons and the top ten take around 2.1%. What was sequenced was peripheral blood. The chain is built from TRBV5-8 and TRBJ1-5, with TRBD1 matching over 7 bases. The TCR comes from a man between 45 and 60 years old with COVID-19, enrolled during active disease. CDR3 nucleotides: TGTGCCAGCAGCCCGACAGGGTATAGCAATCAGCCCCAGCATTTT. Translated: CASSPTGYSNQPQHF.